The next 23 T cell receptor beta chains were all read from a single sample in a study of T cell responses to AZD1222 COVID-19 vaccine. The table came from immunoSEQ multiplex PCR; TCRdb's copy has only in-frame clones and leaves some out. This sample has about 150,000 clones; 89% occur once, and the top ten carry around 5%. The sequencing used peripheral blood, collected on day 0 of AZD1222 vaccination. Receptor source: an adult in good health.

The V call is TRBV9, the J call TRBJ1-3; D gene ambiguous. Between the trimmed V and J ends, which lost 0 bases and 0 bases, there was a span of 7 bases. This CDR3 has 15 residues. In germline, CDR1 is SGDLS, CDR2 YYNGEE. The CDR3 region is CASSVERSSGNTIYF. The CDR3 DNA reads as TGTGCCAGCAGCGTAGAGAGGAGCTCTGGAAACACCATATATTTT.

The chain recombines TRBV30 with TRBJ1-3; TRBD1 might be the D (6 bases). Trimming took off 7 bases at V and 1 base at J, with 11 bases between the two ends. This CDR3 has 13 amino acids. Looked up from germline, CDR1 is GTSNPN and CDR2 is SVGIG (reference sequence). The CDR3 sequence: CASTGFSGNTIYF. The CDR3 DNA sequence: TGTGCCTCCACAGGGTTTTCTGGAAACACCATATATTTT.

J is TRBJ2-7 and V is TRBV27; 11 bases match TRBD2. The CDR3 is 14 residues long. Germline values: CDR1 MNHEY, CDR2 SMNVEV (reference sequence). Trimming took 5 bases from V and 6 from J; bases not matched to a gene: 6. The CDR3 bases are TGTGCCAGCAGTCCTCGGACTAGCGGGCCCGAGCAGTACTTC. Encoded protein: CASSPRTSGPEQYF.

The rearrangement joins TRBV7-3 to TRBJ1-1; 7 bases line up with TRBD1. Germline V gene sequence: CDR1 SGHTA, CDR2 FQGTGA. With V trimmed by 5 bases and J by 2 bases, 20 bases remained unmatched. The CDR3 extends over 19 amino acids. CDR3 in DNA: TGTGCCAGCAGCCGGACAGGTCGTATCGGGCGAAGTTTTAACACTGAAGCTTTCTTT. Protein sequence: CASSRTGRIGRSFNTEAFF.

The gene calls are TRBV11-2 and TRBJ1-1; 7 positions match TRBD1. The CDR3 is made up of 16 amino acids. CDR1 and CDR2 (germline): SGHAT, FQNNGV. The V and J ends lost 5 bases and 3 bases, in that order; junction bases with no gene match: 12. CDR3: CASSTRQGGGYTEAFF. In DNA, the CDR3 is TGTGCCAGCAGCACCCGACAGGGCGGAGGGTACACTGAAGCTTTCTTT.

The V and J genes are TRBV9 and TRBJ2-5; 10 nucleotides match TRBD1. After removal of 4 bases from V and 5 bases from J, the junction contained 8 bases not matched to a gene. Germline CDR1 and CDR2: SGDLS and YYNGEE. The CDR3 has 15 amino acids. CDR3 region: CASSTRTGGRETQYF. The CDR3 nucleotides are TGTGCCAGCAGCACCCGGACAGGGGGACGTGAGACCCAGTACTTC.

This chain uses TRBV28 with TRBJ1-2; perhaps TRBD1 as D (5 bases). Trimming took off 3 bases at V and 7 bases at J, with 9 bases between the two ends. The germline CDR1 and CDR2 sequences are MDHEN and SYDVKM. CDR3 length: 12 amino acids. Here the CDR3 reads CASSLTGTGYTF. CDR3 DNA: TGTGCCAGCAGTTTGACTGGGACTGGCTACACCTTC.

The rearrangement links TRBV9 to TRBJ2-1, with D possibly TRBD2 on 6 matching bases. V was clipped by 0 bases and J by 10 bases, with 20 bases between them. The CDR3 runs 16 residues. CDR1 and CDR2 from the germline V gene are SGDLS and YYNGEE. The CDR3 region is CASSVDPRRGNAEQFF. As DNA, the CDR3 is TGTGCCAGCAGCGTAGATCCCAGGCGGGGAAATGCAGAGCAGTTCTTC.

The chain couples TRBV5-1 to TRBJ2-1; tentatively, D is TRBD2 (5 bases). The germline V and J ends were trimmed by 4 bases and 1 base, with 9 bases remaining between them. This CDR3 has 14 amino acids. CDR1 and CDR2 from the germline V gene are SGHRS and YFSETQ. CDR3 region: CASSKSGSYNEQFF. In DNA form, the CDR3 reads TGCGCCAGCAGCAAATCGGGGTCCTACAATGAGCAGTTCTTC.

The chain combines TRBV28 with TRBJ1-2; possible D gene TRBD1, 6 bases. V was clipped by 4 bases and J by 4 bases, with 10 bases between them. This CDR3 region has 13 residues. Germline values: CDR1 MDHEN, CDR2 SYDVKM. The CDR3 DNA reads TGTGCCAGCAGTTCCACAGGGCCCTATGGCTACACCTTC. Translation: CASSSTGPYGYTF.

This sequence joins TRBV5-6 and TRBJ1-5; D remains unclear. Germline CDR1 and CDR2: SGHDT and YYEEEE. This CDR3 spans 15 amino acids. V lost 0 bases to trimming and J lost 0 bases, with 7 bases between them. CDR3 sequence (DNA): TGTGCCAGCAGCTTGGGGGTTAGTAGCAATCAGCCCCAGCATTTT. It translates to CASSLGVSSNQPQHF.

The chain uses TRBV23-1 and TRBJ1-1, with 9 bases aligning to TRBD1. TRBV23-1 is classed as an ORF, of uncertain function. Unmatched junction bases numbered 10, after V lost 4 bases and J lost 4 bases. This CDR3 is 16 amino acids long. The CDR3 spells CASSPHGQGSATEAFF. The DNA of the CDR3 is TGCGCCAGCAGTCCGCACGGACAGGGGTCGGCCACTGAAGCTTTCTTT.

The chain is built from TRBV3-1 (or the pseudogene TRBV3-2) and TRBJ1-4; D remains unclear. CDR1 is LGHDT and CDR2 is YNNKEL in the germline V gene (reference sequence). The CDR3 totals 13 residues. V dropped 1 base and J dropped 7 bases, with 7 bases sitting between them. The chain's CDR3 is CASSQVLGEKLFF. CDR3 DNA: TGTGCCAGCAGCCAAGTATTAGGTGAAAAACTGTTTTTT.

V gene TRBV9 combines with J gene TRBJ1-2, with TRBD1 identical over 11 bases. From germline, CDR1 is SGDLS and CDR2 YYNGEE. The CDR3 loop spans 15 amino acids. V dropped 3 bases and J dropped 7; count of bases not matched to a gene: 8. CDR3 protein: CASSAYGQGAAGYTF. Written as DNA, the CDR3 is TGTGCCAGCAGCGCGTACGGACAGGGGGCGGCTGGCTACACCTTC. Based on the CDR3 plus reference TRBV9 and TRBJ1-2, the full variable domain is DSGVTQTPKHLITATGQRVTLRCSPRSGDLSVYWYQQSLDQGLQFLIQYYNGEERAKGNILERFSAQQFPDLHSELNLSSLELGDSALYFCASSAYGQGAAGYTFGSGTRLTVV.

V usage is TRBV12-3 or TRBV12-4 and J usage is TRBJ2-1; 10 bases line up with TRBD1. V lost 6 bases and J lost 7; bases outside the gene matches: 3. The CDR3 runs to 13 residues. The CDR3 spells CASRMDRGNEQFF. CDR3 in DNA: TGTGCCAGCAGAATGGACAGGGGGAATGAGCAGTTCTTC.

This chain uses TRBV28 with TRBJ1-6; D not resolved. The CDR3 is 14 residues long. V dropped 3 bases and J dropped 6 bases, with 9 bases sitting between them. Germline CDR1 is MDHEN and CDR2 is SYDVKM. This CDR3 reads CASSLSVSNSPLHF. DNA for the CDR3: TGTGCCAGCAGTTTGTCGGTCAGTAATTCACCCCTCCACTTT.

The CDR3 DNA follows: TGTGCCAGCAGCTTAGCGGGACTAGCAGGGCAGTACTTC. It codes for CASSLAGLAGQYF. The V gene is TRBV7-8, the J gene TRBJ2-7; 9 nucleotides match TRBD2. The CDR3 has 13 amino acids. With V trimmed by 0 bases and J by 9 bases, 3 bases remained unmatched. Per germline, CDR1 SGHVS and CDR2 FQNEAQ.

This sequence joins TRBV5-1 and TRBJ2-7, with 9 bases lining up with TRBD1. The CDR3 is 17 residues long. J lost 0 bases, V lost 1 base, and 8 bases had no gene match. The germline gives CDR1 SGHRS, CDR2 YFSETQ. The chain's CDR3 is CASSLNSGTGFSYEQYF. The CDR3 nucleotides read TGCGCCAGCAGCTTGAATTCTGGGACAGGGTTCTCCTACGAGCAGTACTTC.

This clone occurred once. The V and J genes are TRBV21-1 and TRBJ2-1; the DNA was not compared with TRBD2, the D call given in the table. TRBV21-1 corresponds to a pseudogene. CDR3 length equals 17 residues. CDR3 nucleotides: TGTGCCAGCAGCAAACCCTCCTTAGCGGGCTTTAGAGATGAGCAGTTCTTC. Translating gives CASSKPSLAGFRDEQFF.

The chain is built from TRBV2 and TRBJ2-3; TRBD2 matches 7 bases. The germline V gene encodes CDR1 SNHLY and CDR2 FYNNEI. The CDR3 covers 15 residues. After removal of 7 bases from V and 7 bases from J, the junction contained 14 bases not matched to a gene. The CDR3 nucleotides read TGTGCCAGCACCGTGGGGCTAGCGGACATGAATACGCAGTATTTT. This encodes CASTVGLADMNTQYF.

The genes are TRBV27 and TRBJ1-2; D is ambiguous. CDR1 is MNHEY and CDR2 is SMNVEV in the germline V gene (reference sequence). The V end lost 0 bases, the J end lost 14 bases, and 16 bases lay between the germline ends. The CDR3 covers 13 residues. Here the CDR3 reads CASSLSGETGMTF. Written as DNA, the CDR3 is TGTGCCAGCAGTTTATCGGGAGAAACCGGGATGACCTTC.

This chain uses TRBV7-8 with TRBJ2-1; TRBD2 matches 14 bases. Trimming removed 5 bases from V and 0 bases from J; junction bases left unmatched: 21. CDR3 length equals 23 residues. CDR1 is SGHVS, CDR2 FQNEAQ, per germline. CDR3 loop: CASSPGRLAGGPRELHSYNEQFF. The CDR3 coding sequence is TGTGCCAGCAGCCCTGGACGACTAGCGGGAGGGCCTCGAGAATTACACTCCTACAATGAGCAGTTCTTC.

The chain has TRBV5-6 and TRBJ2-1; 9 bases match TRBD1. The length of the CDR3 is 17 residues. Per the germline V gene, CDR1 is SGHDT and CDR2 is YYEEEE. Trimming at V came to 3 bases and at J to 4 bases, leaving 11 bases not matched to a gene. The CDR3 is CASSSQTGGYHYNEQFF. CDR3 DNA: TGTGCCAGCAGCTCACAAACAGGGGGCTATCATTACAATGAGCAGTTCTTC. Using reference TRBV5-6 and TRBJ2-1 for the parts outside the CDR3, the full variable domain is DAGVTQSPTHLIKTRGQQVTLRCSPKSGHDTVSWYQQALGQGPQFIFQYYEEEERQRGNFPDRFSGHQFPNYSSELNVNALLLGDSALYLCASSSQTGGYHYNEQFFGPGTRLTVL.